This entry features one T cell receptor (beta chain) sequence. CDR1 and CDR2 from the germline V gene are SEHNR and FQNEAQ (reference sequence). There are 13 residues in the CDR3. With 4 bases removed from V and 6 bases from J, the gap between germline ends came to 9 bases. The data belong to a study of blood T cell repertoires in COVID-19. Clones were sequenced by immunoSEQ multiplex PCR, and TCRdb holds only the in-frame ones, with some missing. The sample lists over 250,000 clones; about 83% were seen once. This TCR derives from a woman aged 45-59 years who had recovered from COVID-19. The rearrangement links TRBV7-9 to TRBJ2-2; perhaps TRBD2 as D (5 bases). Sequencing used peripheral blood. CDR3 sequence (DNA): TGTGCCAGCAGCTACGAGGGCCCCGGGGAGCTGTTTTTT. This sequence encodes CASSYEGPGELFF.